Following are 18 T cell receptor beta chains from one sample sequenced in a study of early T cells in non-severe SARS-CoV-2 infection (dated by TCRdb to the early 2020s). Library preparation was by 5' RACE. The sequencer was a NextSeq 500. TCRdb ran its own pipeline on the public reads, namely fastp trimming at Q25 and MiXCR clone calling, and kept in-frame beta chains. Each CDR3 protein gets just one entry, which takes the most common genes and DNA from the rows behind it. This sample is represented by around 70,000 distinct CDR3 sequences; approximately 11% of them were singletons. The ten largest clonotypes hold 6.4% of the sample. The sample comprised whole blood. These receptors were taken from an adult who was a healthcare worker with PCR-confirmed SARS-CoV-2 infection or an uninfected control (not recorded which).

V and J are TRBV15 and TRBJ1-2; D is undetermined. The CDR3 sequence is 15 residues long. Deletions cut 3 bases from V and 4 bases from J, with 15 bases between. Germline-derived CDR1 and CDR2 are LNHNV and YYDKDF (reference sequence). Here the CDR3 reads CATSRLIGGSYGYTF. CDR3 DNA sequence: TGTGCCACCAGCAGGCTAATCGGTGGCTCCTATGGCTACACCTTC.

V usage is TRBV7-9 and J usage is TRBJ2-7, with D hard to call. V lost 2 bases, J lost 5 bases, and 7 bases lay in between. CDR1 SEHNR and CDR2 FQNEAQ come from the germline V gene (reference sequence). The CDR3 runs to 12 residues. CDR3 bases: TGTGCCAGCAGCTTAAACGCGAACGAGCAGTACTTC. It specifies CASSLNANEQYF.

The chain uses TRBV20-1 and TRBJ2-1; no firm D call. V was pared by 3 bases and J by 0 bases, with 6 bases between. CDR1 is DFQATT and CDR2 is SNEGSKA in the germline V gene (reference sequence). This CDR3 spans 13 amino acids. This CDR3 is CSASRYSYNEQFF. CDR3 DNA sequence: TGCAGTGCTAGTCGGTACTCCTACAATGAGCAGTTCTTC.

By its share, this clonotype is medium-sized. V and J are TRBV7-9 and TRBJ2-2; D is perhaps TRBD2 (5 bases). Deletions cut 5 bases from V and 4 bases from J, with 5 bases between. This CDR3 has 12 amino acids. Germline CDR1 reads SEHNR; CDR2 reads FQNEAQ (reference sequence). CDR3 loop: CASSRGTGELFF. As DNA, the CDR3 is TGTGCCAGCAGCCGGGGCACCGGGGAGCTGTTTTTT.

The chain recombines TRBV5-1 with TRBJ2-3, with 7 bases matching TRBD2. Germline loops: CDR1 SGHRS, CDR2 YFSETQ. Germline trimming cut 4 bases from V and 1 base from J; bases unmatched to any gene: 9. This CDR3 region has 16 residues. The CDR3 nucleotides are TGCGCCAGCAGCGTCTTTGGCGGGAGAGGCACAGATACGCAGTATTTT. Translating gives CASSVFGGRGTDTQYF.

This clonotype was seen ten or more times. The chain links TRBV6-1 to TRBJ1-1; D uncertain. Germline V CDR1 and CDR2: MNHNS, SASEGT. The ends were cut back, 5 bases at V and 2 bases at J, with 15 bases in the middle. The CDR3 sequence is 15 residues long. CDR3: CASSPPLLSNTEAFF. The CDR3 DNA sequence: TGTGCCAGCAGTCCCCCCTTACTGTCTAACACTGAAGCTTTCTTT.

V usage is TRBV6-5 and J usage is TRBJ1-6; TRBD1 matches 8 bases. The V gene end was trimmed by 5 bases and the J gene end by 8 bases; junction bases not matched to a gene: 14. Germline CDR1 MNHEY, CDR2 SVGAGI. The CDR3 is made up of 17 amino acids. CDR3 nucleotide sequence: TGTGCCAGCAGTCTGTATTTTGGACAGGGCGGAGATTCACCCCTCCACTTT. Its protein product is CASSLYFGQGGDSPLHF.

The V call is TRBV7-2, the J call TRBJ2-4, with no clear D. Deletions cut 2 bases from V and 8 bases from J, with 13 bases between. CDR3 length equals 14 residues. Germline CDR1 reads SGHTA; CDR2 reads FQGNSA. CDR3 DNA sequence: TGTGCCAGCAGCTTAATGGGGAAGAGAGACATTCAGTACTTC. It is translated as CASSLMGKRDIQYF.

The CDR3 sequence: CASSPPGLAGDNTQYF. CDR3 coding DNA: TGTGCCAGCAGCCCACCGGGACTAGCGGGAGATAATACGCAGTATTTT. V gene TRBV5-4 combines with J gene TRBJ2-3, with TRBD2 identical over 14 bases. Per germline, CDR1 SGHNT and CDR2 YYREEE (reference sequence). The CDR3 runs 16 residues. The trim removed 4 bases at V and 7 bases at J, leaving 8 bases unmatched.

This clonotype was picked up a small number of times. The genes are TRBV12-3 or TRBV12-4 and TRBJ1-2; the D is unclear. The CDR3 extends over 15 amino acids. V lost 2 bases, J lost 4 bases, and 14 bases lay in between. The chain's CDR3 is CASSLSLRPGYGYTF. For the CDR3, the DNA is TGTGCCAGCAGTTTATCCCTACGGCCTGGCTATGGCTACACCTTC.

This chain links TRBV7-9 with TRBJ2-1; no clear D. Germline V gene data show CDR1 as SEHNR and CDR2 as FQNEAQ (reference sequence). This CDR3 is built from 12 residues. The germline V and J ends were trimmed by 5 bases and 7 bases, with 9 bases remaining between them. CDR3 protein: CASSPPRNEQFF. DNA for the CDR3: TGTGCCAGCAGCCCACCGCGTAATGAGCAGTTCTTC.

The rearrangement uses TRBV4-2 and TRBJ2-5, with 8 bases matching TRBD2. V shed 1 base, J shed 3 bases, and the junction held 4 bases outside the gene matches. The CDR3 spans 15 residues. Germline-derived CDR1 and CDR2 are LGHNA and YNFKEQ. CDR3 sequence reads: CASSQGISGKETQYF. For the CDR3, the DNA is TGTGCCAGCAGCCAAGGGATTAGCGGGAAAGAGACCCAGTACTTC.

The rearrangement joins TRBV2 to TRBJ2-1; 8 nucleotides agree with TRBD2. CDR3 length equals 14 residues. V gave up 2 bases and J gave up 7 bases; unmatched junction bases: 4. Per germline, CDR1 SNHLY and CDR2 FYNNEI. The CDR3 DNA is TGTGCCAGCAGTGAATACGGACTAGCTAATGAGCAGTTCTTC. Amino acid sequence: CASSEYGLANEQFF.

This clonotype showed up many times. The gene calls are TRBV7-9 and TRBJ2-3; 7 bases are a match to TRBD1. The CDR3 totals 16 residues. The V and J ends lost 5 bases and 2 bases, in that order; junction bases with no gene match: 10. CDR1 SEHNR and CDR2 FQNEAQ come from the germline V gene (reference sequence). The CDR3: CASSRSQGLFTDTQYF. For the CDR3, the DNA is TGTGCCAGCAGCCGATCACAGGGGTTGTTCACAGATACGCAGTATTTT. Combining the CDR3 with reference TRBV7-9 and TRBJ2-3 gives the whole variable domain DTGVSQNPRHKITKRGQNVTFRCDPISEHNRLYWYRQTLGQGPEFLTYFQNEAQLEKSRLLSDRFSAERPKGSFSTLEIQRTEQGDSAMYLCASSRSQGLFTDTQYFGPGTRLTVL.

This clonotype was detected only a few times. The J gene is TRBJ2-7, the V gene TRBV11-2; no definite D call. Germline V lookup: CDR1 SGHAT, CDR2 FQNNGV. This CDR3 has 15 residues. V was clipped by 4 bases and J by 0 bases, with 13 bases between them. CDR3 region: CASSSYRLPSYEQYF. CDR3 coding DNA: TGTGCCAGCAGCTCCTATCGACTGCCCTCCTACGAGCAGTACTTC.

The chain joins TRBV10-1 to TRBJ1-1; D gene unclear. CDR1 and CDR2 (germline): WNHNN, SYGVQD (reference sequence). The V gene lost 5 bases and the J gene lost 1 base, with 8 bases spanning the gap. This CDR3 comprises 13 residues. In DNA form, the CDR3 reads TGCGCCAGCAGTTCCCGGCAGAACACTGAAGCTTTCTTT. Translating it yields CASSSRQNTEAFF.

This clonotype occurred a few times. V is TRBV28 and J is TRBJ1-5; tentative D call: TRBD1 (5 bases). This CDR3 spans 12 amino acids. Germline CDR1 reads MDHEN; CDR2 reads SYDVKM. V was cut by 5 bases and J by 9 bases, with 11 bases left in between. This CDR3 reads CASSAGGLPQHF. CDR3 nucleotide sequence: TGTGCCAGCAGTGCCGGGGGACTGCCCCAGCATTTT.

This clonotype was found a few times. The chain recombines TRBV18 with TRBJ2-5; D call uncertain. Per germline, CDR1 KGHSH and CDR2 LQKENI. Trimming shortened V by 1 base and J by 4 bases, and 10 bases separated the two germline ends. The CDR3 contains 14 residues. The CDR3 bases are TGTGCCAGCTCACCACAAACTTGGGGAGAGACCCAGTACTTC. The encoded protein is CASSPQTWGETQYF.